The 18 T cell receptor beta chains presented below share a single source sample, sequenced in a study of cytomegalovirus exposure and HLA in healthy donors. Use of 60 Vbeta and 13 Jbeta primers characterized the PCR. Data came from immunoSEQ multiplex PCR; TCRdb stores just in-frame clones and leaves some out. Among 130,000 or so clones listed, approximately 80% were seen once. Sequencing input: PBMCs. The source is a man aged 18 to 30 in good health and CMV-seronegative.

This clone was picked up a small number of times. J is TRBJ2-3 and V is TRBV7-3; TRBD2 aligns across 9 bases. The CDR3 is 15 residues long. From germline, CDR1 is SGHTA and CDR2 FQGTGA. V dropped 0 bases and J dropped 3; count of bases not matched to a gene: 1. Here the CDR3 reads CASSLTAGGTDTQYF. The CDR3 DNA sequence: TGTGCCAGCAGCTTAACAGCGGGGGGTACAGATACGCAGTATTTT.

J is TRBJ1-3 and V is TRBV6-1; D may be TRBD1 (5 bases). The CDR3 contains 15 residues. CDR1 and CDR2 from the germline V gene are MNHNS and SASEGT. Trimming removed 5 bases at V and 0 bases at J, with 11 bases between. CDR3 sequence reads: CASSPDTSSGNTIYF. The CDR3 DNA reads as TGTGCCAGCAGTCCGGACACAAGCTCTGGAAACACCATATATTTT.

This chain links TRBV7-6 with TRBJ2-3; possible D gene TRBD1, 5 bases. Germline V gene sequence: CDR1 SGHVS, CDR2 FNYEAQ. This CDR3 is built from 14 residues. V was pared by 8 bases and J by 6 bases, with 18 bases between. The CDR3 loop reads CASQGIGVGDTQYF. In DNA form, the CDR3 reads TGTGCCAGCCAGGGTATTGGAGTGGGGGATACGCAGTATTTT.

This clone was detected only once. This rearrangement joins TRBV19 to TRBJ2-3; the D gene is possibly TRBD1 (6 bases). Looked up from germline, CDR1 is LNHDA and CDR2 is SQIVND (reference sequence). The CDR3 extends over 16 amino acids. V dropped 5 bases and J dropped 2 bases, with 17 bases sitting between them. CDR3 amino acids: CASSGVGDRFTDTQYF. The CDR3 DNA reads as TGTGCCAGTAGTGGGGTTGGAGACAGGTTCACAGATACGCAGTATTTT.

This chain links TRBV27 with TRBJ2-1; 10 bases line up with TRBD1. This CDR3 is 19 amino acids long. The germline V gene encodes CDR1 MNHEY and CDR2 SMNVEV (reference sequence). The junction had 19 bases not matched to a gene; V was cut back by 6 bases and J by 5 bases. The CDR3 nucleotides are TGTGCCAGCAGACCCGGGACAGGGGCCCGCCGAGGGGGCCACAATGAGCAGTTCTTC. This sequence encodes CASRPGTGARRGGHNEQFF.

This clone was detected only a few times. V usage is TRBV4-2 and J usage is TRBJ1-1; possibly TRBD1 for D (6 bases). The CDR3 sequence is 14 residues long. Trimming left V 4 bases short and J 4 bases short, with 13 bases between. Germline V CDR1 and CDR2: LGHNA, YNFKEQ. The CDR3 is CASSLTGIVTEAFF. The DNA for the CDR3 is TGTGCCAGCAGCCTCACAGGGATAGTCACTGAAGCTTTCTTT.

V and J are TRBV10-2 and TRBJ1-1, with D tentatively TRBD1 (6 bases). The germline gives CDR1 WSHSY, CDR2 SAAADI. The CDR3 is 13 amino acids. The germline V and J ends were trimmed by 10 bases and 6 bases, with 18 bases remaining between them. CDR3 nucleotides: TGCGCCACCCTTACCTTATACAGGGCTGAAGCTTTCTTT. This encodes CATLTLYRAEAFF.

The gene calls are TRBV5-1 and TRBJ2-1, with D possibly being TRBD2 (6 bases). The germline gives CDR1 SGHRS, CDR2 YFSETQ. The CDR3 extends over 16 amino acids. V was cut by 3 bases and J by 3 bases, with 16 bases left in between. CDR3 sequence: CASSSAGLDYYNEQFF. CDR3 in DNA: TGCGCCAGCAGCTCCGCAGGGCTGGACTACTACAATGAGCAGTTCTTC.

The chain has TRBV2 and TRBJ2-3; maybe TRBD1 (6 bases). The germline V gene has CDR1 SNHLY and CDR2 FYNNEI. The CDR3 is 16 amino acids. V was trimmed by 2 bases and J by 0 bases, leaving 12 bases between them. CDR3 in DNA: TGTGCCAGCAGTGAATCAGGGGCTAAGAGCACAGATACGCAGTATTTT. Amino acid sequence: CASSESGAKSTDTQYF. Using reference TRBV2 and TRBJ2-3 for the parts outside the CDR3, the full variable domain is EPEVTQTPSHQVTQMGQEVILRCVPISNHLYFYWYRQILGQKVEFLVSFYNNEISEKSEIFDDQFSVERPDGSNFTLKIRSTKLEDSAMYFCASSESGAKSTDTQYFGPGTRLTVL.

This clone was picked up a small number of times. The rearrangement joins TRBV19 to TRBJ1-2; maybe TRBD1 (5 bases). Germline-derived CDR1 and CDR2 are LNHDA and SQIVND (reference sequence). This CDR3 has 19 amino acids. Trimming took 8 bases from V and 4 from J, leaving 32 bases between them. CDR3 in DNA: TGTGCCAGTGAAGCCCCAGGGTCTCCGGTCACCTCATTCTTCTATGGCTACACCTTC. Translated, it gives CASEAPGSPVTSFFYGYTF.

The V call is TRBV5-1, the J call TRBJ2-7; TRBD1 is a possible D gene (6 bases). Germline V lookup: CDR1 SGHRS, CDR2 YFSETQ. This CDR3 spans 14 amino acids. Trimming stripped 0 bases from V and 3 bases from J, with 10 bases between. CDR3 DNA sequence: TGCGCCAGCAGCTTGGGACAGGACGTCTACGAGCAGTACTTC. This translates into CASSLGQDVYEQYF.

The chain links TRBV7-3 to TRBJ2-7; TRBD1 matches at 7 bases. The junction had 13 bases not matched to a gene; V was cut back by 5 bases and J by 12 bases. The length of the CDR3 is 13 residues. The germline V gene encodes CDR1 SGHTA and CDR2 FQGTGA. The CDR3 DNA sequence: TGTGCCAGCAGCCCTCGGGACAGCTCCTCTATGTACTTC. This codes for CASSPRDSSSMYF.

The rearrangement uses TRBV6-1 and TRBJ1-5; possible D gene TRBD1, 6 bases. Per germline, CDR1 MNHNS and CDR2 SASEGT. Trimming left V 3 bases short and J 1 base short, with 10 bases between. This CDR3 region has 15 residues. CDR3 residues: CASSERGLSNQPQHF. The CDR3 region has the DNA TGTGCCAGCAGTGAGAGGGGGTTAAGCAATCAGCCCCAGCATTTT.

V usage is TRBV6-5 and J usage is TRBJ1-2; 8 positions match TRBD1. Germline V gives CDR1 MNHEY, CDR2 SVGAGI. The J segment lost 7 bases and the V segment lost 0 bases, leaving 7 bases of the junction unmatched. The CDR3 runs to 15 residues. The CDR3 sequence is CASSYSGQVERGYTF. Written as DNA, the CDR3 is TGTGCCAGCAGTTACTCGGGACAGGTAGAACGTGGCTACACCTTC.

This clone appeared a single time. The chain recombines TRBV11-3 with TRBJ2-7; 7 bases fit TRBD1. Germline V gene data show CDR1 as SGHNT and CDR2 as YENEEA. V shed 4 bases and J 2 bases; nucleotides not matched to a gene: 5. The CDR3 spans 14 residues. CDR3 amino acids: CASSSRDRAYEQYF. CDR3 bases: TGTGCCAGCAGCTCCCGGGACAGAGCCTACGAGCAGTACTTC.

V is TRBV13 and J is TRBJ2-7; 8 nucleotides align to TRBD1. V dropped 5 bases and J dropped 1; count of bases not matched to a gene: 1. Germline assignment: CDR1 PRHDT and CDR2 FYEKMQ (reference sequence). This CDR3 spans 13 amino acids. In DNA form, the CDR3 reads TGTGCCAGCAGCAGACAGGGGTCCTACGAGCAGTACTTC. This codes for CASSRQGSYEQYF.

J is TRBJ2-5 and V is TRBV6-5; 8 positions agree with TRBD2. The CDR3 loop spans 15 amino acids. The V gene's germline CDR1 is MNHEY and CDR2 SVGAGI. The junction had 12 bases not matched to a gene; V was cut back by 7 bases and J by 5 bases. The CDR3 DNA follows: TGTGCCAGCAAAAGAGGGCCCGGGGGGGACGAGACCCAGTACTTC. Its translation is CASKRGPGGDETQYF.

This clone was seen more than once but under ten times. This chain joins TRBV10-2 and TRBJ2-3; 10 bases are shared with TRBD2. This CDR3 contains 14 residues. Looked up from germline, CDR1 is WSHSY and CDR2 is SAAADI. V dropped 6 bases and J dropped 5; count of bases not matched to a gene: 5. The CDR3: CASRAGGPRDTQYF. The CDR3 region has the DNA TGCGCCAGCAGAGCGGGGGGGCCGAGAGATACGCAGTATTTT.